The 4 T cell receptor beta chains listed next were all sequenced from one sample in a study of blood T cells in healthy people across ages. For the second PCR, which ran for about 7 to 11 cycles, a sample-barcoded 5' primer and a J-beta primer mix were used. TCRdb called the 5' RACE reads again in MiXCR, with one record for every CDR3 protein. In the table there are some 890,000 distinct CDR3 sequences, 25% to 30% of which are singletons. The same data also went into a second study, on T cells of mothers and their children.

Sequences were obtained from blood. The receptors were gathered from a woman between 40 and 55 years old in good health.

With respect to this clonotype: This sequence may be a read error, since a much larger clone differs from it by one base. The chain is built from TRBV7-8 and TRBJ2-5; a possible D gene is TRBD1 (6 bases). The germline CDR1 and CDR2 sequences are SGHVS and FQNEAQ. V was pared by 2 bases and J by 11 bases, with 24 bases between. CDR3 length equals 16 residues. CDR3 loop: CASSLTTGLSYNEQYF. The CDR3 DNA reads TGTGCCAGCAGCTTAACGACAGGACTCTCCTACAATGAGCAGTACTTC.

This clonotype has at least ten counts. The V and J genes are TRBV12-3 or TRBV12-4 and TRBJ1-2; D not certain. V gave up 3 bases and J gave up 8 bases, with 19 bases separating them. The CDR3 has 15 residues. For the CDR3, the DNA is TGTGCCAGCAGTTTCGATCACTCAACCCCTGGGGGCTACACCTTC. Translating gives CASSFDHSTPGGYTF.

This clonotype was recorded only once. The V and J genes are TRBV5-5 and TRBJ1-1, with 12 positions matching TRBD1. The CDR3 is 19 amino acids. Trimming took 4 bases from V and 3 from J; bases not matched to a gene: 16. CDR1 SGHKS and CDR2 YYEKEE come from the germline V gene (reference sequence). The DNA for the CDR3 is TGTGCCAGCAGCCTTACCAATCAACTGGGACAGGGGGCATACACTGAAGCTTTCTTT. This codes for CASSLTNQLGQGAYTEAFF.

This clonotype was counted a few times. The V call is TRBV5-1, the J call TRBJ2-1, with a tentative D call TRBD2 (7 bases). The germline V gene has CDR1 SGHRS and CDR2 YFSETQ. This CDR3 spans 15 amino acids. The germline V and J ends were trimmed by 0 bases and 5 bases, with 12 bases remaining between them. Here the CDR3 reads CASSLEGGRHNEQFF. The CDR3 nucleotides read TGCGCCAGCAGCTTGGAGGGGGGGAGGCACAATGAGCAGTTCTTC.